This T cell receptor beta chain was sequenced during a study of T cells in Graves' hyperthyroidism and ophthalmopathy. This clonotype came up a few times. The antigen remains unidentified. Study outcomes and limitations: Median prediction lead before ophthalmopathy onset was around 7 months with the model. Blood also showed most of the thyroid clonotypes that were expanded above 0.001.

Germline V gene data show CDR1 as SGHKS and CDR2 as YYEKEE (reference sequence). V lost 5 bases and J lost 4; bases outside the gene matches: 4. The CDR3 spans 13 residues. PBMCs were derived from about 10 ml fresh peripheral blood. The CDR3 regions of TCR beta were amplified from RNA transcripts. An initial round of RT-PCR targeting the TCR CDR3 relied on the HTBI primer set. TCRdb fed the multiplex PCR reads into MiXCR, producing one record per CDR3 protein. The table records 400,000 to 500,000 distinct CDR3 sequences, approximately 15% of them present only once. The receptor was isolated from a man younger than 30 with Graves' ophthalmopathy. The sample was blood. The V call is TRBV5-5, the J call TRBJ2-5, with 8 bases fitting TRBD1. Here the CDR3 DNA reads TGTGCCAGCAGTCCTGACAGGGGAGAGACCCAGTACTTC. Amino acids: CASSPDRGETQYF.